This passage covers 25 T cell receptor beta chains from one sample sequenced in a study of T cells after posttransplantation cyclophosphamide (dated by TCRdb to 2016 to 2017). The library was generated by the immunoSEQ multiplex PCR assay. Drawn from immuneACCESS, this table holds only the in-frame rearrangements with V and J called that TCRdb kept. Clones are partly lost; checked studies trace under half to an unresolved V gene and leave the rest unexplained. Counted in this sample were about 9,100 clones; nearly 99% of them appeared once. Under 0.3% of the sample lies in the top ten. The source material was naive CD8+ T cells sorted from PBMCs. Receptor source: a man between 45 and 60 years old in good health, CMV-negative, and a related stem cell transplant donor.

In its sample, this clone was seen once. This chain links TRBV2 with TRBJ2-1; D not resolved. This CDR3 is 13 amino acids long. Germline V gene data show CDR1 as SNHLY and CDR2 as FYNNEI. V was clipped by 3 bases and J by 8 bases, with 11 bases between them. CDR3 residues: CASSDARVDEQFF. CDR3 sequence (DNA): TGTGCCAGCAGTGATGCCCGCGTGGATGAGCAGTTCTTC.

The CDR3 reads CASRARTADTQYF. CDR3 sequence (DNA): TGTGCCAGCAGAGCAAGAACGGCAGATACGCAGTATTTT. This chain links TRBV2 with TRBJ2-3, with D hard to call. In germline, CDR1 is SNHLY, CDR2 FYNNEI. Trimming took off 6 bases at V and 4 bases at J, with 11 bases between the two ends. The CDR3 length is 13 residues.

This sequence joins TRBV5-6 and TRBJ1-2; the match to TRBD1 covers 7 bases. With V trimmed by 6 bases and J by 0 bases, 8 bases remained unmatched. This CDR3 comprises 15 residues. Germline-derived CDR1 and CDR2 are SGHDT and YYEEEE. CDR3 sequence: CASTLGTETNYGYTF. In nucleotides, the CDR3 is TGTGCCAGCACCTTAGGGACAGAGACTAACTATGGCTACACCTTC.

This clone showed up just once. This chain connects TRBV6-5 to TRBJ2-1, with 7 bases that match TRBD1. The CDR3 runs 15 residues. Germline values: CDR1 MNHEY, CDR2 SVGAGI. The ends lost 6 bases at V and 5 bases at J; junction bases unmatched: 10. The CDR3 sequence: CASSLLGTANNEQFF. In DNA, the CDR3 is TGTGCCAGCAGCCTCCTAGGGACAGCTAACAATGAGCAGTTCTTC.

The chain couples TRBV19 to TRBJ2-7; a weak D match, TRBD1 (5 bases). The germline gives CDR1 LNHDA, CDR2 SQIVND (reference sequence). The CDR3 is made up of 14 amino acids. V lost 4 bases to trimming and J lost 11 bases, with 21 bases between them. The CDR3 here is CASSTDSESSMEYF. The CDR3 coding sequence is TGTGCCAGTAGTACCGACAGTGAATCGTCGATGGAGTACTTC.

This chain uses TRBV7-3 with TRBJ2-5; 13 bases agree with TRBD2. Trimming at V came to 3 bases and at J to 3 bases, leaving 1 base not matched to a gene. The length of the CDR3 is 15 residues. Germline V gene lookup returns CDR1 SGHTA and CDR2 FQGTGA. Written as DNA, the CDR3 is TGTGCCAGCAGCTTTGGGACTAGCGGGGAAGAGACCCAGTACTTC. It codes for CASSFGTSGEETQYF.

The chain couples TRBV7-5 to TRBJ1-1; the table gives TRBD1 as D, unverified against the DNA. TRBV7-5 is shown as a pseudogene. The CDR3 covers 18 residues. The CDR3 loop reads CARSLARFWDREGTEAFF. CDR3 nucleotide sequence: TGTGCCAGAAGCTTAGCTCGATTCTGGGACAGGGAGGGCACTGAAGCTTTCTTT.

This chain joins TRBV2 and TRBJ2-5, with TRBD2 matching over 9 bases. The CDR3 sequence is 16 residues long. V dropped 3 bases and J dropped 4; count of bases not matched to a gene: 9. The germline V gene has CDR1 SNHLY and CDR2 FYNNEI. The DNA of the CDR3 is TGTGCCAGCAGTGACTTTGAGGTAGCGGGGGTAGAGACCCAGTACTTC. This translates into CASSDFEVAGVETQYF.

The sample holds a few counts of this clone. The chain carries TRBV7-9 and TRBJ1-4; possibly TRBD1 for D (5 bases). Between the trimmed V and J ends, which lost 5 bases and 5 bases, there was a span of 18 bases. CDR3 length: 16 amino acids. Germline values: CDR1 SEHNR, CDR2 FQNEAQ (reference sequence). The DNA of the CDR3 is TGTGCCAGCAGCGATAGAAATGACAGAGCAAATGAAAAACTGTTTTTT. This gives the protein CASSDRNDRANEKLFF.

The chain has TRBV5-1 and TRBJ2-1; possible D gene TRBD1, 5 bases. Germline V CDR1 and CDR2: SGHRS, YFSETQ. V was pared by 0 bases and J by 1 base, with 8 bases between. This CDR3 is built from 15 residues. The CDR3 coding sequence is TGCGCCAGCAGCTTGGTGGCAGGGTCCTACAATGAGCAGTTCTTC. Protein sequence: CASSLVAGSYNEQFF.

The CDR3 coding sequence is TGTGCCAGCAGCGATCACCAGCGGGGGCACAATGAGCAGTTCTTC. Translating it yields CASSDHQRGHNEQFF. This chain joins TRBV11-3 and TRBJ2-1; 8 bases align to TRBD2. Germline V CDR1 and CDR2: SGHNT, YENEEA. This CDR3 has 15 amino acids. After removal of 5 bases from V and 5 bases from J, the junction contained 8 bases not matched to a gene. Together with reference TRBV11-3 and TRBJ2-1, the CDR3 gives the full variable domain: EAGVVQSPRYKIIEKKQPVAFWCNPISGHNTLYWYLQNLGQGPELLIRYENEEAVDDSQLPKDRFSAERLKGVDSTLKIQPAELGDSAVYLCASSDHQRGHNEQFFGPGTRLTVL.

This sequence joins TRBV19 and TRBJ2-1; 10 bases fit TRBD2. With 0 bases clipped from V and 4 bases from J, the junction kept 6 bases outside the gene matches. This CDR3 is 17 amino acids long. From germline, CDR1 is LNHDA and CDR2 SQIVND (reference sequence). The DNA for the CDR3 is TGTGCCAGTAGTATAGATGATAGCGGGAGGTATTACAATGAGCAGTTCTTC. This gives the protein CASSIDDSGRYYNEQFF.

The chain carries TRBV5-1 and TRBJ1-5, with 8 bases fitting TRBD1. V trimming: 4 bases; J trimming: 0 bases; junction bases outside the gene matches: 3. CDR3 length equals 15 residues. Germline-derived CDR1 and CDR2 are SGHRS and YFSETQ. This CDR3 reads CASSPGTGSNQPQHF. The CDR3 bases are TGCGCCAGCAGCCCGGGGACAGGTAGCAATCAGCCCCAGCATTTT.

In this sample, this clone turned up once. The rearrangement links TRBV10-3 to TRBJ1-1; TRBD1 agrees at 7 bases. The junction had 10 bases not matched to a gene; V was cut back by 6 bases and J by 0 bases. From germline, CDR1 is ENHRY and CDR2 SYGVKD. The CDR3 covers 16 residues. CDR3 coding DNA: TGTGCCATCAGAGAAACAGGGGTGAACTTGAACACTGAAGCTTTCTTT. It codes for CAIRETGVNLNTEAFF.

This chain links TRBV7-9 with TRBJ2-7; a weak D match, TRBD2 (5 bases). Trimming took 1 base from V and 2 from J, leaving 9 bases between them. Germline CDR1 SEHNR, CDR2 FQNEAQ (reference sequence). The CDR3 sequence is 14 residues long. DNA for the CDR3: TGTGCCAGCAGCTTAGGGACTCGGACCTACGAGCAGTACTTC. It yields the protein CASSLGTRTYEQYF.

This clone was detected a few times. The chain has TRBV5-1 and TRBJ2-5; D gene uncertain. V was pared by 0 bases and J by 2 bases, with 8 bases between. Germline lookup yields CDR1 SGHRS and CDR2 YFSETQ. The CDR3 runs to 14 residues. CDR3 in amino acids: CASSLVPRQETQYF. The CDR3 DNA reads TGCGCCAGCAGCTTGGTACCTAGACAAGAGACCCAGTACTTC.

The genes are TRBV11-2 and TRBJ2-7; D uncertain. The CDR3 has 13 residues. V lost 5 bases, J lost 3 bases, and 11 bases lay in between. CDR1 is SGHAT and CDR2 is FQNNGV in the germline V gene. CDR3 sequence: CASSPELYYEQYF. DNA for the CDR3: TGTGCCAGCAGCCCTGAGTTATACTACGAGCAGTACTTC.

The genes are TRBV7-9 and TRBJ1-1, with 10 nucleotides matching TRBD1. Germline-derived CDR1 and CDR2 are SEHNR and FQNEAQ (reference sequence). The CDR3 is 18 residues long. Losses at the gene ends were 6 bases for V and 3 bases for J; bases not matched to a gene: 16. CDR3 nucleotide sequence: TGTGCCAGCAGAAACCGGGACAGGGGTACGGGGAGGTACACTGAAGCTTTCTTT. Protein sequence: CASRNRDRGTGRYTEAFF.

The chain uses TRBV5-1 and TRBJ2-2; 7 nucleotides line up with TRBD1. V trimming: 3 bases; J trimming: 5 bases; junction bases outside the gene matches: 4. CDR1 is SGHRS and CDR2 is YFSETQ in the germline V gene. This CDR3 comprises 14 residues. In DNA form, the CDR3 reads TGCGCCAGCAGCTCCGGGACAGTAACCGGGGAGCTGTTTTTT. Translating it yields CASSSGTVTGELFF.

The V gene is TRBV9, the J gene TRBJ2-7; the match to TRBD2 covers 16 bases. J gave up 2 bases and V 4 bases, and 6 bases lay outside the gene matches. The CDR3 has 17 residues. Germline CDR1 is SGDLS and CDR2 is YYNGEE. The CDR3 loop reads CASSYGTSGGATYEQYF. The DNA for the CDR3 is TGTGCCAGCAGCTATGGGACTAGCGGGGGGGCCACCTACGAGCAGTACTTC.

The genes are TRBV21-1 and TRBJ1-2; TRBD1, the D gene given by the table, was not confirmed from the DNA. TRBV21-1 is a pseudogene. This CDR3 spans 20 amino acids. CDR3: CASSKSAEGLGQAGPYGYTF. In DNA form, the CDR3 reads TGTGCCAGCAGCAAAAGCGCCGAAGGATTGGGACAGGCGGGGCCCTATGGCTACACCTTC.

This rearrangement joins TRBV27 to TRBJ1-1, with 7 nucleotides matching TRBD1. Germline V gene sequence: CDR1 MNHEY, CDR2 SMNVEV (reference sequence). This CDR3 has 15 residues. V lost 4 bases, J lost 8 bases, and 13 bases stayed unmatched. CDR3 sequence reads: CASSYSFQGTAEAFF. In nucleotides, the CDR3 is TGTGCCAGCAGTTATTCTTTCCAAGGGACAGCAGAAGCTTTCTTT.

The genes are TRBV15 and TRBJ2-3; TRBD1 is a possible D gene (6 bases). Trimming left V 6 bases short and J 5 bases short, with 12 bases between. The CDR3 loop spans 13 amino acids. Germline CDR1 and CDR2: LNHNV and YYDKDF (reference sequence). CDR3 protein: CATRDRGLDTQYF. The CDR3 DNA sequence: TGTGCCACCAGGGACAGAGGACTAGATACGCAGTATTTT.

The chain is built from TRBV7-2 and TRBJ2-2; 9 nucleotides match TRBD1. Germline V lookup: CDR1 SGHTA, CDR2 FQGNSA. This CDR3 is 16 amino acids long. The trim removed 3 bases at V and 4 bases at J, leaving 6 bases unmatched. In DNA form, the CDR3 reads TGTGCCAGCAGCTTGACAGGGGGTTTACTCACCGGGGAGCTGTTTTTT. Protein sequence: CASSLTGGLLTGELFF.

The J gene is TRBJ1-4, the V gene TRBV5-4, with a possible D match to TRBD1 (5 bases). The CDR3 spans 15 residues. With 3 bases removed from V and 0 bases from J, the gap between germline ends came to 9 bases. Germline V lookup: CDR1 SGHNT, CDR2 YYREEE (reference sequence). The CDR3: CASSSGLATNEKLFF. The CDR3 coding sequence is TGTGCCAGCAGCTCGGGACTTGCAACTAATGAAAAACTGTTTTTT.